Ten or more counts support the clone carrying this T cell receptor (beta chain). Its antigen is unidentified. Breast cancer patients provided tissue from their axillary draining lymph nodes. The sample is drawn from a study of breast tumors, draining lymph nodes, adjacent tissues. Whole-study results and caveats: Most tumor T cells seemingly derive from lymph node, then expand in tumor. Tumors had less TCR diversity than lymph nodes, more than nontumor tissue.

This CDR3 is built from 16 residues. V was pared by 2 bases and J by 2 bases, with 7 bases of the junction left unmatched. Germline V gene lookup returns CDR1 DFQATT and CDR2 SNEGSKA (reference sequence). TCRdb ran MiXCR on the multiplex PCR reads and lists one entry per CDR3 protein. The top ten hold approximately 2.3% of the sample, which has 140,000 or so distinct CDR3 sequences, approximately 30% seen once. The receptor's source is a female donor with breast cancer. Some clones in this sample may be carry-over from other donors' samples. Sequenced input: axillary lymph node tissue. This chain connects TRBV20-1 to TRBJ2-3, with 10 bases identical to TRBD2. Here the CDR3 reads CSARPPSGGLTDTQYF. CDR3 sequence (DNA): TGCAGTGCTAGACCCCCTAGCGGGGGCCTCACAGATACGCAGTATTTT.